The T cell receptor (beta chain) described here comes from a study of T-cell reconstitution after alpha-beta-depleted transplantation in children. Library preparation (for TCRbeta) was performed with unique molecular identifiers. From the PCR reads, TCRdb called clonotypes with MiXCR, one entry per CDR3 protein. The data show under 50,000 distinct CDR3 sequences, under 60% seen once. Germline CDR1 is SGHRS and CDR2 is YFSETQ. Trimming took 7 bases from V and 4 from J; bases not matched to a gene: 3. This CDR3 has 13 residues. The material was peripheral blood, obtained before TCRalphabeta/CD19-depleted stem cell transplant. The chain employs TRBV5-1 and TRBJ1-2, with 11 bases fitting TRBD1. The TCR was taken from a boy younger than two with SCID, due to receive a stem cell transplant. CDR3 loop: CASRTGGGYGYTF. In DNA, the CDR3 is TGCGCCAGCCGGACAGGGGGCGGCTATGGCTACACCTTC.